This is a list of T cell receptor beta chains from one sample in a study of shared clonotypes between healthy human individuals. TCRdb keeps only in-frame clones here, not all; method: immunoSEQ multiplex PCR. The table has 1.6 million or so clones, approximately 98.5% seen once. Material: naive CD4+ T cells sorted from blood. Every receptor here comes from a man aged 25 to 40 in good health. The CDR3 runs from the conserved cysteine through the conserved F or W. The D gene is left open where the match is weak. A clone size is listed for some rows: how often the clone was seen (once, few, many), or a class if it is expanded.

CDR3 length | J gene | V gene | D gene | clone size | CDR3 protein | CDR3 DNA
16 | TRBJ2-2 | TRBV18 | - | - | CASSPRPRVGTGELFF | TGTGCCAGCTCACCAAGGCCCCGGGTGGGCACCGGGGAGCTGTTTTTT
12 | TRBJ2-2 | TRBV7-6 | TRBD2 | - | CASSGEGGELFF | TGTGCCAGCAGCGGGGAGGGCGGGGAGCTGTTTTTT
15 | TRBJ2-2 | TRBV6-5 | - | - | CASNGRARNTGELFF | TGTGCCAGCAACGGCAGGGCGCGAAATACCGGGGAGCTGTTTTTT
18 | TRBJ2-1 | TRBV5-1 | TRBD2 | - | CASRSGRELRSSYNEQFF | TGCGCCAGCAGAAGCGGGAGGGAACTCAGGAGCTCCTACAATGAGCAGTTCTTC
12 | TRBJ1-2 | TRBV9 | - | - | CASKDSLYGYTF | TGTGCCAGCAAGGACAGCCTCTATGGCTACACCTTC
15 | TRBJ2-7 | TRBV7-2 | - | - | CASSLLGGLSYEQYF | TGTGCCAGCAGCTTACTGGGGGGCCTCTCCTACGAGCAGTACTTC
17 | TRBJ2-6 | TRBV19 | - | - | CASIGLFPLSGANVLTF | TGTGCCAGTATCGGACTGTTCCCTCTTTCTGGGGCCAACGTCCTGACTTTC
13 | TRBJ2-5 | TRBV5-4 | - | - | CASSGRDPETQYF | TGTGCCAGCAGCGGCCGGGACCCGGAGACCCAGTACTTC
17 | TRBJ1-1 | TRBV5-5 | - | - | CASSLGPGWDMNTEAFF | TGTGCCAGCAGCTTGGGACCCGGGTGGGACATGAACACTGAAGCTTTCTTT
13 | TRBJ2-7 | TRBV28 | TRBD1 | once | CASSPRTGHEQYF | TGTGCCAGCAGTCCCCGGACAGGGCACGAGCAGTACTTC
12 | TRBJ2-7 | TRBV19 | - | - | CASSAGSYEQYF | TGTGCCAGTAGTGCAGGGTCCTACGAGCAGTACTTC
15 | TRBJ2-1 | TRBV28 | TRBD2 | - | CASSFGGSLGNEQFF | TGTGCCAGCAGTTTTGGCGGGAGCCTAGGGAATGAGCAGTTCTTC
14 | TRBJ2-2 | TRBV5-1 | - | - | CASSFGKNTGELFF | TGCGCCAGCAGTTTCGGGAAGAACACCGGGGAGCTGTTTTTT
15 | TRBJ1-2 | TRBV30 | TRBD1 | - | CAWRGGTGGDYGYTF | TGTGCCTGGAGGGGCGGGACAGGCGGAGACTATGGCTACACCTTC
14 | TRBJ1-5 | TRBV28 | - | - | CASSSNPQNQPQHF | TGTGCCAGCAGTTCCAATCCCCAGAATCAGCCCCAGCATTTT
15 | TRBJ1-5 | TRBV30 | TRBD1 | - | CAWSENDRGSQPQHF | TGTGCCTGGAGTGAAAATGACAGGGGATCTCAGCCCCAGCATTTT
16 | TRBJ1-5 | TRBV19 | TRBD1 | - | CASSIDPTGGNQPQHF | TGTGCCAGTAGTATAGACCCGACAGGGGGCAATCAGCCCCAGCATTTT
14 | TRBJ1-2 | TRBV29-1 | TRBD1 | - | CSALGQGNNYGYTF | TGCAGCGCTCTCGGACAGGGGAATAACTATGGCTACACCTTC
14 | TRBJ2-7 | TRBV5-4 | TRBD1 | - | CASSRDRGNYEQYF | TGTGCCAGCAGTCGGGACAGGGGTAACTACGAGCAGTACTTC
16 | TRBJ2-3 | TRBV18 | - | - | CASSPILSGATDTQYF | TGTGCCAGCTCACCAATCCTGTCGGGGGCCACAGATACGCAGTATTTT
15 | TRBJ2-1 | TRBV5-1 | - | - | CASSLASPSYNEQFF | TGCGCCAGCAGCTTGGCTAGTCCCTCATACAATGAGCAGTTCTTC
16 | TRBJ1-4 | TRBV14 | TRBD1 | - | CASSHVEGQGQEKLFF | TGTGCCAGCAGCCACGTAGAGGGACAGGGACAAGAAAAACTGTTTTTT
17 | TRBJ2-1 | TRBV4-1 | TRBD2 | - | CASSPLKGGPPYNEQFF | TGCGCCAGCAGCCCTCTTAAGGGAGGGCCCCCCTACAATGAGCAGTTCTTC
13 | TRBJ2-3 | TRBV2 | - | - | CASSDELDVGQYF | TGTGCCAGCAGTGACGAGCTTGACGTAGGGCAGTATTTT
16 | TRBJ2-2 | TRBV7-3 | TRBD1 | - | CASSYRTGPFTGELFF | TGTGCCAGCAGCTATAGGACAGGGCCTTTCACCGGGGAGCTGTTTTTT
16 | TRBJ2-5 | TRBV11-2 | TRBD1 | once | CASSFQGRGRQETQYF | TGTGCCAGCAGCTTTCAGGGCAGGGGGCGTCAAGAGACCCAGTACTTC
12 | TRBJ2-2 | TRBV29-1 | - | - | CSVESPTGELFF | TGCAGCGTTGAAAGTCCCACCGGGGAGCTGTTTTTT
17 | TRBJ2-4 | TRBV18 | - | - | CASSPIPGLIAKNIQYF | TGTGCCAGCTCACCCATCCCGGGACTGATAGCCAAAAACATTCAGTACTTC
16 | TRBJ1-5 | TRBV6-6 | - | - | CASSYSGVKRDQPQHF | TGTGCCAGCAGTTACTCAGGGGTCAAAAGGGATCAGCCCCAGCATTTT
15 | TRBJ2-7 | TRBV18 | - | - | CASSPLGGDGYEQYF | TGTGCCAGCTCACCTCTCGGGGGAGATGGCTACGAGCAGTACTTC
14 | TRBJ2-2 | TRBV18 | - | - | CASSPKDRTGELFF | TGTGCCAGCTCACCAAAGGACAGAACCGGGGAGCTGTTTTTT
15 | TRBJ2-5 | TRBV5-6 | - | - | CASRSGLRGQETQYF | TGTGCCAGCAGATCCGGGCTACGGGGCCAAGAGACCCAGTACTTC
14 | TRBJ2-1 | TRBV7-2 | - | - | CASSFSAAYNEQFF | TGTGCCAGCAGCTTTTCTGCGGCGTACAATGAGCAGTTCTTC
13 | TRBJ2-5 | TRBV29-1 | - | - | CSVARDGQETQYF | TGCAGCGTTGCCCGGGACGGCCAAGAGACCCAGTACTTC
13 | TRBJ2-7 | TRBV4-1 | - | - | CASSHPDFYEQYF | TGCGCCAGCAGCCACCCTGACTTCTACGAGCAGTACTTC
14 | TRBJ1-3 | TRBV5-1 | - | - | CASSLRGSGNTIYF | TGCGCCAGCAGCTTAAGAGGGTCTGGAAACACCATATATTTT
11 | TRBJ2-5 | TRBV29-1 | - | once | CSVRGEETQYF | TGCAGCGTCAGGGGGGAGGAGACCCAGTACTTC
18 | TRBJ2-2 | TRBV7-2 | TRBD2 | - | CASSLGVLAGMNTGELFF | TGTGCCAGCAGCCTGGGGGTACTAGCGGGGATGAACACCGGGGAGCTGTTTTTT
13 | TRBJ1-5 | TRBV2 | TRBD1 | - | CASGQGWSQPQHF | TGTGCCAGCGGACAGGGTTGGAGCCAGCCCCAGCATTTT
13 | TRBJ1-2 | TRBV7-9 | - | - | CASSLLSNYGYTF | TGTGCCAGCAGCTTATTATCTAACTATGGCTACACCTTC
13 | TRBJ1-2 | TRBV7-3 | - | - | CASSPQGGYGYTF | TGTGCCAGCAGCCCACAGGGCGGCTATGGCTACACCTTC
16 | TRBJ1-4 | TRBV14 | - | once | CASSQRGRIRDEKLFF | TGTGCCAGCAGCCAAAGGGGACGGATCAGAGATGAAAAACTGTTTTTT
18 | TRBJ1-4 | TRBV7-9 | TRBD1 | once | CASSPSGTGTSINEKLFF | TGTGCCAGCAGCCCCAGTGGGACAGGGACGTCCATTAATGAAAAACTGTTTTTT
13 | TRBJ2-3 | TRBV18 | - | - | CASSPEYADTQYF | TGTGCCAGCTCACCAGAATACGCAGATACGCAGTATTTT
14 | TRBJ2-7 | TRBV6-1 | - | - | CASSEDLTTYEQYF | TGTGCCAGCAGTGAGGACCTTACTACCTACGAGCAGTACTTC
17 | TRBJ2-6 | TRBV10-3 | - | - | CATSGGGQGLGANVLTF | TGTGCCACCTCCGGCGGGGGCCAGGGCTTAGGGGCCAACGTCCTGACTTTC
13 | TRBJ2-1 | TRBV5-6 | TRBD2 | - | CASSGTSFSEQFF | TGTGCCAGCAGCGGGACTAGTTTTAGTGAGCAGTTCTTC
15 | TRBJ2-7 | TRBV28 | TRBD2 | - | CASSSPGLAPYEQYF | TGTGCCAGCAGTTCACCGGGACTAGCTCCCTACGAGCAGTACTTC
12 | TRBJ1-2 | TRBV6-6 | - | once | CASSTAGYGYTF | TGTGCCAGCAGTACTGCCGGCTATGGCTACACCTTC
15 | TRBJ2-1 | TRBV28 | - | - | CASSLPPPTSLEQFF | TGTGCCAGCAGTTTACCCCCCCCGACCTCCTTAGAGCAGTTCTTC
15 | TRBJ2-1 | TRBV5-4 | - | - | CATQGGGFGLDEQFF | TGTGCCACCCAGGGTGGGGGTTTTGGGCTGGATGAGCAGTTCTTC
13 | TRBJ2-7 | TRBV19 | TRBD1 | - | CASSPGQGSEQYF | TGTGCCAGTAGTCCCGGACAGGGGAGCGAGCAGTACTTC
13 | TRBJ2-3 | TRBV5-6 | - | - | CASSLEGADTQYF | TGTGCCAGCAGCTTAGAAGGTGCAGATACGCAGTATTTT
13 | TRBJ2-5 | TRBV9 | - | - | CASSDTGLETQYF | TGTGCCAGCAGTGACACAGGGCTGGAGACCCAGTACTTC
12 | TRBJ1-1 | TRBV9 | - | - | CASSVPGGKAFF | TGTGCCAGCAGCGTCCCGGGGGGCAAAGCTTTCTTT
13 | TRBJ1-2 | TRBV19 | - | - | CASSDRTAYGYTF | TGTGCCAGTAGTGACAGGACCGCCTATGGCTACACCTTC
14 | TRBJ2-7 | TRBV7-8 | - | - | CASSFRAPGAEQYF | TGTGCCAGCAGCTTTAGGGCCCCGGGGGCCGAGCAGTACTTC